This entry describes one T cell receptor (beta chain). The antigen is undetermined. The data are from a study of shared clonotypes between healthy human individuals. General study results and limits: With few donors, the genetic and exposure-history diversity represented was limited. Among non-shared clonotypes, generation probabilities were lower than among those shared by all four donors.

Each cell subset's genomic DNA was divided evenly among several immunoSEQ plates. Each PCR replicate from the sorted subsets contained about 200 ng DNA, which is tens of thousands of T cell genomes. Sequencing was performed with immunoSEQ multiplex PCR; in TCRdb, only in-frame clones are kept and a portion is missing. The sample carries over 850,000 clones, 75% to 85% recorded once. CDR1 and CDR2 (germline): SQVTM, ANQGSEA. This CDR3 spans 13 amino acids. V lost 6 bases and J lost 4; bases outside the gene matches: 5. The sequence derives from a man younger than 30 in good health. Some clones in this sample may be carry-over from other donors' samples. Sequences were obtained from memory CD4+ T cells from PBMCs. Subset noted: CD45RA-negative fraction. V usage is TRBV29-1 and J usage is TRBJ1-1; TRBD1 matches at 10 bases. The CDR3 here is CSVRQGAPTEAFF. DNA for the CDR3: TGCAGCGTGCGACAGGGGGCGCCCACTGAAGCTTTCTTT.